This TCR beta chain was identified in a study of blood T cell repertoires in COVID-19. Study details: Sample material is recorded as cDNA or gDNA derived from T cells, B-cell-depleted T cells, or PBMCs.

Trimming removed 4 bases from V and 0 bases from J, with 9 bases in between. The CDR3 is made up of 15 amino acids. The germline gives CDR1 SNHLY, CDR2 FYNNEI. Original processing methods: Amplification with reference gene primers provided the estimates of nucleated cell counts. Assay: immunoSEQ multiplex PCR; the TCRdb copy retains only in-frame clones and omits some. That table is the source of V, J and clone size, and D and trimming were worked out from the DNA. Among about 400,000 clones listed, nearly 90% were seen once. Specimen: PBMCs or T cells enriched from blood (not recorded which). The chain carries TRBV2 and TRBJ1-4; D unclear. This TCR was recovered from a woman between 18 and 29 years old with acute COVID-19. The CDR3 DNA follows: TGTGCCAGCAGTGTCTTCGGGGCAACTAATGAAAAACTGTTTTTT. The encoded protein is CASSVFGATNEKLFF. Filled out from reference TRBV2 and TRBJ1-4, the complete variable domain reads EPEVTQTPSHQVTQMGQEVILRCVPISNHLYFYWYRQILGQKVEFLVSFYNNEISEKSEIFDDQFSVERPDGSNFTLKIRSTKLEDSAMYFCASSVFGATNEKLFFGSGTQLSVL.